Detailed here is one T cell receptor (beta chain). Germline CDR1 reads SGHRS; CDR2 reads YFSETQ. The CDR3 spans 16 residues. V was trimmed by 0 bases and J by 0 bases, leaving 12 bases between them. The source of the sample is a study of blood T cell repertoires in COVID-19. About the study: Researchers got acute and convalescent COVID-19 samples from the United States, Italy and Spain. In each case, the material was cDNA or gDNA derived from T cells, B-cell-depleted T cells, or PBMCs.

Study processing details: Estimation of nucleated cell counts relied on the amplification of reference gene primers. Using immunoSEQ multiplex PCR, the repertoire was profiled, and TCRdb retains in-frame clones only, with some absent. V and J calls plus clone size are reproduced from that table; the DNA served to infer D and trimming. The profile shows tens of thousands of clones, 91% of them singletons. Material: peripheral blood. The TCR was taken from a human donor in a cohort sampled during active COVID-19. V gene TRBV5-1 combines with J gene TRBJ1-1; weak D call: TRBD1 (6 bases). In nucleotides, the CDR3 is TGCGCCAGCAGCTTGGCCAGGGGATCGATGAACACTGAAGCTTTCTTT. Translated, it gives CASSLARGSMNTEAFF.